This T cell receptor beta chain was obtained from a study of PD-L1 blockade in urothelial cancer. The time point here: pretreatment peripheral blood. Sequenced by immunoSEQ multiplex PCR; TCRdb stores in-frame clones only, minus some. The table shows around 130,000 clones, with approximately 84% occurring only once. The CDR3 is made up of 18 amino acids. Deletions cut 2 bases from V and 1 base from J, with 20 bases between. Germline loops: CDR1 KGHSH, CDR2 LQKENI. The chain is built from TRBV18 and TRBJ1-1, with a weak D call TRBD1 (5 bases). This TCR came from a man aged 45-65 years with urothelial cancer. The sequencing here drew on PBMCs, taken around atezolizumab (anti-PD-L1) treatment. The CDR3 DNA sequence: TGTGCCAGCTCACCAATGGGGCGTTCAGGAGAGCGGAACACTGAAGCTTTCTTT. Translation: CASSPMGRSGERNTEAFF.